The present T cell receptor (beta chain) was sequenced within a study of CD8 T cells in Susac syndrome. The germline V and J ends were trimmed by 4 bases and 0 bases, with 7 bases remaining between them. This CDR3 spans 13 amino acids. Germline CDR1 SGHNT, CDR2 YYREEE (reference sequence). Random hexamers were used to reverse transcribe 0.5 to 1 ug of RNA. Amplification of TCR beta CDR3 was carried out by immunoSEQ multiplex PCR, which covered 54 Vbeta and 13 Jbeta segments. TCRdb called the immunoSEQ multiplex PCR reads again in MiXCR, with one record for every CDR3 protein. The profile shows roughly 150,000 distinct CDR3 sequences, 94% of them singletons. TCR beta sequencing covered blood CD8+ and CD4+ T cells. TEMRA cells were FACS-enriched, and CD8+ and CD4+ T cells were isolated negatively.

The sequenced sample was CD4+ T cells from PBMCs. This chain links TRBV5-4 with TRBJ1-1; D remains unclear. This receptor was obtained from a human donor with multiple sclerosis. CDR3 DNA: TGTGCCAGCAGCACTGCCATGAACACTGAAGCTTTCTTT. Translation: CASSTAMNTEAFF.